Listed below are T cell receptor beta chains from one sample, sequenced in a study of CD8 T cells in ankylosing spondylitis. TCRdb itself ran the 5' RACE reads through MiXCR, one entry per CDR3 protein. This sample has about 340,000 distinct CDR3 sequences, with approximately 22% found just once. Sequencing used blood, either unsorted or a sorted T cell fraction (not recorded which). The origin of the receptors is a male donor with ankylosing spondylitis or in good health (not recorded which). Both conserved end residues are part of each CDR3. Size is stated for part of the rows, as once, few or many counts, or as a class when the clone is expanded.

16	.	TRBV28	TRBJ2-1	CASSPVGLAGYNEQFF
16	few	TRBV24-1	TRBJ2-5	CATSDPWQGLQETQYF
15	few	TRBV12-3/TRBV12-4	TRBJ2-3	CASNGRQDRGDTQYF
16	few	TRBV7-6	TRBJ2-1	CASSLGGGESYNEQFF
17	.	TRBV29-1	TRBJ2-1	CSVVGTSGGLPYNEQFF
14	few	TRBV12-3/TRBV12-4	TRBJ2-1	CASSLVPGVVEQFF
14	few	TRBV13	TRBJ2-4	CASSLRDFKNIQYF
14	few	TRBV6-5	TRBJ2-2	CASSYSIGSGELFF
14	.	TRBV3-1	TRBJ2-2	CASSLVTNTGELFF
12	.	TRBV5-1	TRBJ1-1	CASSADWTEAFF
15	many	TRBV15	TRBJ2-5	CATSPSGGASETQYF
12	.	TRBV28	TRBJ2-5	CASRKRRETQYF
13	.	TRBV4-1	TRBJ2-1	CASSQEGRVEQFF
9	few	TRBV28	TRBJ1-2	CASSPPTTF
14	.	TRBV12-3/TRBV12-4	TRBJ1-5	CASSPRDTEVVQHF
11	many	TRBV3-1	TRBJ2-3	CASSQLDTQYF
14	.	TRBV29-1	TRBJ2-7	CSVETSGTNYEQYF
13	many	TRBV20-1	TRBJ2-2	CSAGTVNTGELFF
13	few	TRBV6-4	TRBJ1-1	CASSESPATEAFF
16	.	TRBV28	TRBJ2-2	CASSRLADDGDGELFF
15	few	TRBV28	TRBJ2-7	CATRTVELGSYEQYF
13	few	TRBV24-1	TRBJ2-7	CATSDPDGVEQYF
14	.	TRBV4-1	TRBJ2-2	CASSLGSGIGELFF
16	.	TRBV12-3/TRBV12-4	TRBJ2-3	CASSQGLGSSTDTQYF
15	.	TRBV19	TRBJ2-1	CASSIDLFSPLGQFF
15	.	TRBV3-1	TRBJ2-3	CASSQDLGPRDTQYF
12	.	TRBV28	TRBJ2-7	CASTGLAYEQYF
16	few	TRBV7-9	TRBJ2-1	CASSSSRGPEYNEQFF
15	few	TRBV2	TRBJ1-1	CASSEVWGRGTEAFF
15	few	TRBV7-8	TRBJ2-3	CASSLARQARDTQYF
17	.	TRBV7-9	TRBJ2-5	CASSTNRDLLRKETQYF
19	few	TRBV7-8	TRBJ2-6	CASSLHPQDSSSGANVLTF
14	.	TRBV4-1	TRBJ2-1	CASSQEVGNNEQFF
13	.	TRBV12-3/TRBV12-4	TRBJ2-7	CASSDGTSYEQYF
17	.	TRBV9	TRBJ2-7	CASSSGPPGGATYEQYF
14	many	TRBV29-1	TRBJ2-1	CSVEEGSSYNEQFF
15	few	TRBV4-2	TRBJ2-7	CASSQEGETAYEQYF